Below are 10 T cell receptor beta chains sequenced from a single sample in a study of T cell responses to AZD1222 COVID-19 vaccine. Assay used: immunoSEQ multiplex PCR; TCRdb lists only in-frame clones, some missing. The profile shows roughly 170,000 clones, about 85% of them singletons. The starting material was peripheral blood, obtained on day 0 of AZD1222 vaccination. Receptor source: an adult in good health.

The rearrangement uses TRBV6-4 and TRBJ1-1; TRBD1 matches 8 bases. Trimming took 6 bases from V and 2 from J; bases not matched to a gene: 8. In germline, CDR1 is MRHNA, CDR2 SNTAGT. The CDR3 consists of 15 residues. As DNA, the CDR3 is TGTGCCAGCAGAAGAGAGACAGGGGTTAACACTGAAGCTTTCTTT. Protein product: CASRRETGVNTEAFF.

The chain is built from TRBV12-3 or TRBV12-4 and TRBJ1-6, with D uncertain. The CDR3 sequence is 13 residues long. The V end lost 5 bases, the J end lost 12 bases, and 14 bases lay between the germline ends. CDR3: CASSLREVGPLHF. The CDR3 nucleotides read TGTGCCAGCAGTCTCCGGGAGGTAGGACCCCTCCACTTT.

The genes are TRBV7-2 and TRBJ2-1; D gene ambiguous. Looked up from germline, CDR1 is SGHTA and CDR2 is FQGNSA. V shed 4 bases and J shed 0 bases, with 10 bases lying between them. The CDR3 spans 15 residues. DNA of the CDR3: TGTGCCAGCAGCTCCGGTAGCCGCTCCTACAATGAGCAGTTCTTC. Amino acid sequence: CASSSGSRSYNEQFF.

The chain uses TRBV6-5 and TRBJ1-6; D perhaps matches TRBD1 (5 bases). The V end was cut by 0 bases, the J end by 9 bases, with 15 bases between. The CDR3 loop spans 16 amino acids. CDR1 and CDR2 from the germline V gene are MNHEY and SVGAGI. The CDR3 DNA reads TGTGCCAGCAGTTACTCGTCGAAAGGGGCTACTTCACCCCTCCACTTT. Protein product: CASSYSSKGATSPLHF.

The chain links TRBV5-4 to TRBJ2-3, with D maybe TRBD2 (6 bases). This CDR3 is built from 16 residues. From germline, CDR1 is SGHNT and CDR2 YYREEE (reference sequence). The V end lost 4 bases, the J end lost 2 bases, and 17 bases lay between the germline ends. CDR3 bases: TGTGCCAGCAGCCACGGCGGAGGGAACCCCACAGATACGCAGTATTTT. This translates into CASSHGGGNPTDTQYF.

V usage is TRBV18 and J usage is TRBJ1-5; perhaps TRBD1 as D (5 bases). Trimming stripped 4 bases from V and 2 bases from J, with 12 bases between. CDR3 size: 15 residues. The V gene's germline CDR1 is KGHSH and CDR2 LQKENI. CDR3 amino acids: CASSQSGFGNQPQHF. Here the CDR3 DNA reads TGTGCCAGCTCACAGTCAGGGTTTGGCAATCAGCCCCAGCATTTT.

The V and J genes are TRBV29-1 and TRBJ2-1; D ambiguous. Trimming pared 8 bases from V and 1 base from J, leaving 15 bases between. Germline V gene sequence: CDR1 SQVTM, CDR2 ANQGSEA. The CDR3 contains 14 residues. The CDR3 DNA follows: TGCAGCCTCTCCCCCCCCGAGTCCTACAATGAGCAGTTCTTC. Its protein product is CSLSPPESYNEQFF.

This clone was observed a handful of times. The chain couples TRBV5-6 to TRBJ2-7; D is uncertain. The CDR3 runs 16 residues. V was shortened by 1 base and J by 0 bases, with 14 bases between the two germline ends. Germline assignment: CDR1 SGHDT and CDR2 YYEEEE. The CDR3 DNA reads TGTGCCAGCAGCTTGTGGCCTGTCCTTAGCTCCTACGAGCAGTACTTC. Residues: CASSLWPVLSSYEQYF.

The chain combines TRBV19 with TRBJ2-7; D is uncertain. Germline values: CDR1 LNHDA, CDR2 SQIVND (reference sequence). This CDR3 contains 14 residues. Trimming pared 9 bases from V and 0 bases from J, leaving 15 bases between. CDR3: CASRGEATSYEQYF. The CDR3 bases are TGTGCCAGCCGCGGAGAGGCAACCTCCTACGAGCAGTACTTC.

V gene TRBV5-4 combines with J gene TRBJ2-5; TRBD1 matches at 8 bases. Germline CDR1 SGHNT, CDR2 YYREEE (reference sequence). The CDR3 is 14 residues long. V gave up 0 bases and J gave up 5 bases; unmatched junction bases: 3. The DNA for the CDR3 is TGTGCCAGCAGCTTGGGGACAGGGCAGGAGACCCAGTACTTC. It codes for CASSLGTGQETQYF.